The clone carrying this T cell receptor beta chain has a single count. Cohort allocation depended upon clinical history that participants reported. These data originate in a study of blood T cell repertoires in COVID-19. About the study: Acute-phase and convalescent COVID-19 samples originated in the United States, Italy and Spain. T cells, B-cell-depleted T cells, or PBMCs provided the cDNA or gDNA that served as material.

The assay was immunoSEQ multiplex PCR, and TCRdb's table has in-frame clones only and misses some. This sample has about 200,000 clones, with 65% to 90% found just once. Germline CDR1 reads PRHDT; CDR2 reads FYEKMQ (reference sequence). Trimming removed 5 bases at V and 0 bases at J, with 11 bases between. The length of the CDR3 is 14 residues. The V gene is TRBV13, the J gene TRBJ2-7, with D tentatively TRBD1 (6 bases). This sequence originates from a woman aged 40 to 50 with acute COVID-19. Sequencing was performed on PBMCs or T cells enriched from blood (not recorded which). The CDR3 nucleotides read TGTGCCAGCAGCCGAGGGGACAACTCCTACGAGCAGTACTTC. Its protein is CASSRGDNSYEQYF.